This TCR beta chain appears in the sequencing data of a study of T cells after yellow fever vaccination. Study observations and caveats: In post-booster samples, most primary-vaccination clones reappeared (just under 98% CD4, 75% to 90% CD8). A small proportion of clonotypes was detected in both the CD4 and CD8 compartments.

Making TCR cDNA involved 5'RACE template switching, which added UMIs and a universal primer site. Each CDR3 protein is one row after TCRdb ran MiXCR on the 5' RACE reads. The sample holds a few hundred thousand distinct CDR3 sequences; 8.5% to 10% are singletons and the top ten take roughly 17%. This clonotype came up a few times. The antigen is undetermined. Sequenced here: PBMCs, sampled on the day of the first yellow fever vaccination. The clonotype comes from a young man who received the YFV17D yellow fever vaccine.

Here the CDR3 reads CASNGGSGGADDTQYF. CDR3 bases: TGTGCCAGTAACGGGGGAAGCGGGGGGGCCGATGATACGCAGTATTTT. The gene calls are TRBV19 and TRBJ2-3; TRBD2 matches at 10 bases. Trimming at V came to 7 bases and at J to 6 bases, leaving 13 bases not matched to a gene. Germline assignment: CDR1 LNHDA and CDR2 SQIVND (reference sequence). The CDR3 runs to 16 residues. The whole variable domain, filled in from reference TRBV19 and TRBJ2-3, reads DGGITQSPKYLFRKEGQNVTLSCEQNLNHDAMYWYRQDPGQGLRLIYYSQIVNDFQKGDIAEGYSVSREKKESFPLTVTSAQKNPTAFYLCASNGGSGGADDTQYFGPGTRLTVL.